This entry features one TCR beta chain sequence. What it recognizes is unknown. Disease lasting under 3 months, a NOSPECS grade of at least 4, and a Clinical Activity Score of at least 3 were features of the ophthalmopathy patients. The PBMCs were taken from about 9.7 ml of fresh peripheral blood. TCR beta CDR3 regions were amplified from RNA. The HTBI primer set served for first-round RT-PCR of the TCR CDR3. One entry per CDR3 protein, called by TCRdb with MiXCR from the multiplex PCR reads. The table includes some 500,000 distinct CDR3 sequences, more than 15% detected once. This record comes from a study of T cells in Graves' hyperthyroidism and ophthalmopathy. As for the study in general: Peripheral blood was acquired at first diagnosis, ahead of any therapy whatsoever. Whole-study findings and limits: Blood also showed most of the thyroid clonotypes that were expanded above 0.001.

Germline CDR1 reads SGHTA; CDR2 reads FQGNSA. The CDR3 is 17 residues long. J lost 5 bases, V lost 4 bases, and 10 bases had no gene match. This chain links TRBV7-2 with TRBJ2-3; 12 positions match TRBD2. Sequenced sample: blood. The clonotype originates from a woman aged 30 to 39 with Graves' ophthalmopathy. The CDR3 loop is CASSSSGRANRLDTQYF. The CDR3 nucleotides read TGTGCCAGCAGCTCTAGCGGGAGGGCCAATAGGTTAGATACGCAGTATTTT.